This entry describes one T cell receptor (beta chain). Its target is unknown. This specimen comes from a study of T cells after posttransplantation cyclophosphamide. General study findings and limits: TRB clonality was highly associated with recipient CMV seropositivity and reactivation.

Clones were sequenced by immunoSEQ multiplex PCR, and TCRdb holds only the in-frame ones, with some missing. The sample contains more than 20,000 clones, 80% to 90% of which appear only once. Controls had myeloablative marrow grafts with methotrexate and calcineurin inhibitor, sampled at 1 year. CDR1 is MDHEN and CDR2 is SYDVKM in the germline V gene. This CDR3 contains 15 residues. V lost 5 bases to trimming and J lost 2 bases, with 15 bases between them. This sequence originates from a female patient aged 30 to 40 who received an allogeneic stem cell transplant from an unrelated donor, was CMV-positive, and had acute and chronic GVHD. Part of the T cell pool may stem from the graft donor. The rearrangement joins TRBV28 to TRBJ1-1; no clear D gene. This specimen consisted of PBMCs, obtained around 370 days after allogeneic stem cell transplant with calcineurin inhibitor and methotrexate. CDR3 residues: CASSPYPNSNTEAFF. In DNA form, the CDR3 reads TGTGCCAGCAGTCCGTATCCTAATAGTAACACTGAAGCTTTCTTT.